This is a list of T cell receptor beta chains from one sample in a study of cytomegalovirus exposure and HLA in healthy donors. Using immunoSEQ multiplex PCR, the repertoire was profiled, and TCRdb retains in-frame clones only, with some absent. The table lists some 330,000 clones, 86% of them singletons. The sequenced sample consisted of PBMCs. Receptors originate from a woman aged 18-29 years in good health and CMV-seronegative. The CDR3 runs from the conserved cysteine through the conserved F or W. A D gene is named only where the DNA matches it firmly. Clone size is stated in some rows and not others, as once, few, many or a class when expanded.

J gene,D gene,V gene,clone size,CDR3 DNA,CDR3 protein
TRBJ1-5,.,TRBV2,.,TGTGCCAGCAGTGTCCCCCTCGGGCAGGGTAGGAGTCAGCCCCAGCATTTT,CASSVPLGQGRSQPQHF
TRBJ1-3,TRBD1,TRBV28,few,TGTGCCATCAGGGGGCACTCTGGAAACACCATATATTTT,CAIRGHSGNTIYF
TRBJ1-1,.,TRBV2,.,TGTGCCAGCAGTGAGGAGGGTCTATGGGGCACTGAAGCTTTCTTT,CASSEEGLWGTEAFF
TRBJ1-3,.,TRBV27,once,TGTGCCAGCAGTCCGGGCTTAAACTGGGGCGGAAACACCATATATTTT,CASSPGLNWGGNTIYF
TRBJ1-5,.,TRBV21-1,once,TGTGCCAGCAGCAACAGAGGGCTGGGCAATCAGCCCCAGCATTTT,CASSNRGLGNQPQHF
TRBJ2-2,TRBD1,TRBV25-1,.,TGTGCCAGCAGTTTACAGGGGGGAACCGGGGAGCTGTTTTTT,CASSLQGGTGELFF
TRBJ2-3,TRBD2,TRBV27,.,TGTGCCAGCAGTTTATCGACTAGCGGGACCGAGGTTCCATGGGATACGCAGTATTTT,CASSLSTSGTEVPWDTQYF
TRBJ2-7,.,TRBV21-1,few,TGTGCCAGCAGAGAGATTAGCGGAAGCTCCTACGAGCAGTACTTC,CASREISGSSYEQYF
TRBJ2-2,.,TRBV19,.,TGTGCCAGTAGTATTTTGCGGCACACCGGGGAGCTGTTTTTT,CASSILRHTGELFF
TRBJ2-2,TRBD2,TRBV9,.,TGTGCCAGCAGCCCGGGGGGGACTAGCATAAACACCGGGGAGCTGTTTTTT,CASSPGGTSINTGELFF
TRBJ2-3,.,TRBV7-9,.,TGTGCCAGCAGCTTAGAGGAGGGGGCGCCCGATACGCAGTATTTT,CASSLEEGAPDTQYF
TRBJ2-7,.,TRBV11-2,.,TGTGCCAGCAGCTTAACGTTAGGAGGCGAGCAGTACTTC,CASSLTLGGEQYF
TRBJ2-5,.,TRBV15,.,TGTGCCACCAGCAGAGAGGCAGGGGCTCAAGAGACCCAGTACTTC,CATSREAGAQETQYF